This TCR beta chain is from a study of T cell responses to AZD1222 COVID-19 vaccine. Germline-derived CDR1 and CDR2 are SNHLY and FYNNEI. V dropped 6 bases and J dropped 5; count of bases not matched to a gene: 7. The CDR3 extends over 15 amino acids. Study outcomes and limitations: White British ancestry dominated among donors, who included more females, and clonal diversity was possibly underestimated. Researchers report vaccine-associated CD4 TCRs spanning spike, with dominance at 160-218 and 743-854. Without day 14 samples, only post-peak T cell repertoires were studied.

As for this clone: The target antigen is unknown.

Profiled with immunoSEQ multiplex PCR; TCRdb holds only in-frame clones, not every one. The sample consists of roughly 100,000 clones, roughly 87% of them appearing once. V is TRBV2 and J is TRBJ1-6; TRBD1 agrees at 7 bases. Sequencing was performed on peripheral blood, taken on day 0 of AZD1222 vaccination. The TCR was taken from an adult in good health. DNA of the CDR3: TGTGCCAGCAGATTCCGGGACAGCCATAATTCACCCCTCCACTTT. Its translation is CASRFRDSHNSPLHF.